A single sample is the source of the 10 T cell receptor beta chains below, sequenced in a study of shared clonotypes between healthy human individuals. Generated by immunoSEQ multiplex PCR, the TCRdb table keeps only in-frame clones and is missing some. Of around 1,100,000 clones detected, roughly 80% appear once; the ten largest clones hold 0.89%. Sequenced: memory CD4+ T cells from PBMCs. Stated subset: CD45RA-negative fraction. These receptors all come from a young man in good health. Some clones in this sample may be carry-over from other donors' samples.

The CDR3 nucleotides are TGTGCCAGCAGTGACCTCAACAGGGATTGGGGCGGCTACACCTTC. It encodes CASSDLNRDWGGYTF. The chain recombines TRBV25-1 with TRBJ1-2; a weak D match, TRBD1 (6 bases). Germline V lookup: CDR1 MGHDK, CDR2 SYGVNS. The CDR3 has 15 residues. Trimming cost V 3 bases and J 8 bases, with 19 bases left between them.

The chain links TRBV7-6 to TRBJ2-2; D may be TRBD1 (6 bases). CDR3 length: 13 residues. The germline gives CDR1 SGHVS, CDR2 FNYEAQ. The V and J ends lost 10 bases and 3 bases respectively, with 12 bases between them. The CDR3: CAIDRSYTGELFF. Written as DNA, the CDR3 is TGTGCCATTGACAGGTCCTACACCGGGGAGCTGTTTTTT. The variable domain in full, with the rest retrieved from reference TRBV7-6 and TRBJ2-2, is GAGVSQSPRYKVTKRGQDVALRCDPISGHVSLYWYRQALGQGPEFLTYFNYEAQQDKSGLPNDRFSAERPEGSISTLTIQRTEQRDSAMYRCAIDRSYTGELFFGEGSRLTVL.

This clone was observed a single time. This sequence joins TRBV7-8 and TRBJ2-7; D is unclear. The CDR3 totals 18 residues. The germline gives CDR1 SGHVS, CDR2 FQNEAQ. Trimming removed 1 base from V and 2 bases from J, with 21 bases in between. The CDR3 coding sequence is TGTGCCAGCAGCTTAGAATTGTCGTCCCGCATCAGCGCCTACGAGCAGTACTTC. Translating gives CASSLELSSRISAYEQYF. Drawing the rest from reference TRBV7-8 and TRBJ2-7, the complete variable domain is GAGVSQSPRYKVAKRGQDVALRCDPISGHVSLFWYQQALGQGPEFLTYFQNEAQLDKSGLPSDRFFAERPEGSVSTLKIQRTQQEDSAVYLCASSLELSSRISAYEQYFGPGTRLTVT.

This clone has just one count. The chain employs TRBV10-3 and TRBJ1-2; no reliable D call. The CDR3 spans 14 residues. Germline assignment: CDR1 ENHRY and CDR2 SYGVKD. The V and J ends lost 10 bases and 8 bases respectively, with 23 bases between them. CDR3 nucleotide sequence: TGTGCCACCCTTTCCCGGACCCAGGACGCGGGCTACACCTTC. Amino acid sequence: CATLSRTQDAGYTF.

The V and J genes are TRBV15 and TRBJ1-1; the D is unclear. Germline CDR1 reads LNHNV; CDR2 reads YYDKDF (reference sequence). V was trimmed by 8 bases and J by 3 bases, leaving 10 bases between them. The CDR3 is 12 amino acids. The CDR3 DNA is TGTGCCACCCGTTGGGGTGACACTGAAGCTTTCTTT. It specifies CATRWGDTEAFF. Combining the CDR3 with reference TRBV15 and TRBJ1-1 gives the whole variable domain DAMVIQNPRYQVTQFGKPVTLSCSQTLNHNVMYWYQQKSSQAPKLLFHYYDKDFNNEADTPDNFQSRRPNTSFCFLDIRSPGLGDTAMYLCATRWGDTEAFFGQGTRLTVV.

The chain recombines TRBV27 with TRBJ2-1, with D possibly matching TRBD1 (6 bases). Germline CDR1 and CDR2: MNHEY and SMNVEV (reference sequence). This CDR3 contains 15 residues. Trimming took off 5 bases at V and 9 bases at J, with 20 bases between the two ends. The chain's CDR3 is CASSPQGWGDVEQFF. The CDR3 DNA reads as TGTGCCAGCAGTCCCCAGGGGTGGGGCGATGTTGAGCAGTTCTTC.

The chain has TRBV28 and TRBJ1-2; 9 bases are a match to TRBD1. The CDR3 consists of 13 residues. Per germline, CDR1 MDHEN and CDR2 SYDVKM. Trimming at V came to 11 bases and at J to 5 bases, leaving 9 bases not matched to a gene. The CDR3 bases are TGTGCCGCCGATAAGGGGACAGGGTATGGCTACACCTTC. It translates to CAADKGTGYGYTF.

The chain has TRBV6-5 and TRBJ1-5, with 8 nucleotides matching TRBD1. The CDR3 is 13 residues long. Germline V gene data show CDR1 as MNHEY and CDR2 as SVGAGI. Unmatched junction bases numbered 5, after V lost 6 bases and J lost 7 bases. CDR3 bases: TGTGCCAGCAGAAAAACAGGGGGACAGCCCCAGCATTTT. Its protein is CASRKTGGQPQHF.

Regarding this clone: Other DNA sequences in the sample encode the same CDR3. The chain employs TRBV5-1 and TRBJ2-3; D not certain. The germline V and J ends were trimmed by 0 bases and 0 bases, with 5 bases remaining between them. In germline, CDR1 is SGHRS, CDR2 YFSETQ. The CDR3 has 14 residues. CDR3 nucleotide sequence: TGCGCCAGCAGCTTGGACAGTAGCACAGATACGCAGTATTTT. The encoded protein is CASSLDSSTDTQYF.

This clone was detected ten times or more. The V gene is TRBV15, the J gene TRBJ1-4, with TRBD1 as a possible D gene (6 bases). The germline CDR1 and CDR2 sequences are LNHNV and YYDKDF (reference sequence). The CDR3 has 15 amino acids. V was pared by 3 bases and J by 7 bases, with 15 bases between. CDR3 DNA sequence: TGTGCCACCAGCAGGTACGGGGGGCGCACTGAAAAACTGTTTTTT. Translating it yields CATSRYGGRTEKLFF.